A selection of T cell receptor beta chains follows, all from one sample in a study of cytomegalovirus exposure and HLA in healthy donors. The method was immunoSEQ multiplex PCR; TCRdb's version includes in-frame clones alone and lacks a portion of them. This table has 150,000 to 200,000 clones, around 81% appearing once. Sequences were obtained from PBMCs. The source of these receptors is a young woman in good health and CMV-seropositive. The CDR3 runs from the conserved cysteine through the conserved F or W. D genes are given only for firm matches. Size is stated for part of the rows, as once, few or many counts, or as a class when the clone is expanded.

cdr3_length,clone_size,d_call,v_call,j_call,cdr3_nt,cdr3_aa
16,-,TRBD1,TRBV7-9,TRBJ1-5,TGTTCCAGCAGCGAGGGGGCCGACTATAGCAATCAGCCCCAGCATTTT,CSSSEGADYSNQPQHF
15,-,TRBD1,TRBV5-8,TRBJ2-2,TGTGCCAGCAGGTCGGGACAGTCGAACACCGGGGAGCTGTTTTTT,CASRSGQSNTGELFF
13,-,-,TRBV9,TRBJ2-7,TGTGCCAGCAGCAGGGGCGCCGAGGACGAGCAGTACTTC,CASSRGAEDEQYF
14,-,-,TRBV28,TRBJ2-3,TGTGCCAGCAGAACCGGGGACGGAGGGGATACGCAGTATTTT,CASRTGDGGDTQYF
11,-,-,TRBV20-1,TRBJ1-4,TGCAGTGCGAGGACAGATGAAAAACTGTTTTTT,CSARTDEKLFF
17,-,-,TRBV4-2,TRBJ1-6,TGTGCCAGCAGCCAAGGCGGCGGGGGACGGGATAATTCACCCCTCCACTTT,CASSQGGGGRDNSPLHF
14,-,-,TRBV5-1,TRBJ2-1,TGCGCCAGCAGCTTGGATCGGGGTCAGGTTGAGCAGTTCTTC,CASSLDRGQVEQFF
15,once,TRBD2,TRBV7-7,TRBJ2-1,TGTGCCAGCAGCTTAGGCCCGGCGGGGGGCAATGAGCAGTTCTTC,CASSLGPAGGNEQFF
14,-,TRBD1,TRBV27,TRBJ2-7,TGTGCCAGCAGTCGACAGGGACCTCCTAACGAGCAGTACTTC,CASSRQGPPNEQYF
13,-,-,TRBV11-3,TRBJ2-7,TGTGCCAGCAGCTTCGGTTACGCCTACGAGCAGTACTTC,CASSFGYAYEQYF
16,-,TRBD1,TRBV19,TRBJ2-2,TGTGCCAGTAGTAACGGACAGGGGACGGGCACCGGGGAGCTGTTTTTT,CASSNGQGTGTGELFF